This TCR beta chain was captured by sequencing in a study of blood T cell repertoires in COVID-19. Overall study context: Acute-phase and convalescent COVID-19 samples originated in the United States, Italy and Spain. From T cells, B-cell-depleted T cells, or PBMCs came the material, which was cDNA or gDNA.

Germline assignment: CDR1 KGHDR and CDR2 SFDVKD. The CDR3 sequence is 15 residues long. Unmatched junction bases numbered 5, after V lost 4 bases and J lost 4 bases. Study processing details: From reference gene primer amplification, estimates of nucleated cell counts were derived. Assay: immunoSEQ multiplex PCR; the TCRdb copy retains only in-frame clones and omits some. V, J and clone size derive from that table, while D and trimming were established from the DNA sequence. The sample records roughly 38,000 clones, roughly 90% being singletons. The chain couples TRBV24-1 to TRBJ2-2; TRBD1 matches 7 bases. The source material was peripheral blood. The sequence came from a man in his 70s with acute or convalescent COVID-19. The CDR3 region has the DNA TGTGCCACCAGTGACCCGAGGGGGCCCACCGGGGAGCTGTTTTTT. Encoded protein: CATSDPRGPTGELFF.